The 11 T cell receptor beta chains reported below all come from one sample, sequenced in a study of graft-versus-host responses after intestinal transplantation. This table comes from immunoSEQ multiplex PCR, and its TCRdb copy is limited to in-frame clones, with some not included. The repertoire holds under 20,000 clones, with approximately 30% as singletons. Sequenced material: alloreactive CD4+ T cells from a mixed lymphocyte reaction culture, taken before intestinal transplant. As for subset: CFSE-low proliferating T cells sorted from roughly 6-day pre-transplant mixed lymphocyte reaction (GvH or HvG direction). The receptor set was obtained from a human patient who received an intestinal transplant.

The rearrangement uses TRBV7-3 and TRBJ2-1, with D hard to call. The V and J ends lost 5 bases and 8 bases respectively, with 16 bases between them. Looked up from germline, CDR1 is SGHTA and CDR2 is FQGTGA. The CDR3 consists of 14 residues. The CDR3 sequence: CASSPMRRAHEQFF. The CDR3 DNA is TGTGCCAGCAGCCCAATGCGTCGAGCCCATGAGCAGTTCTTC. Full variable domain (remainder filled in from reference TRBV7-3 and TRBJ2-1): GAGVSQTPSNKVTEKGKYVELRCDPISGHTALYWYRQSLGQGPEFLIYFQGTGAADDSGLPNDRFFAVRPEGSVSTLKIQRTERGDSAVYLCASSPMRRAHEQFFGPGTRLTVL.

The rearrangement joins TRBV6-1 to TRBJ2-5; 8 bases fit TRBD1. From germline, CDR1 is MNHNS and CDR2 SASEGT. V shed 6 bases, J shed 5 bases, and the junction held 5 bases outside the gene matches. CDR3 length: 13 amino acids. CDR3 loop: CASRNRGSETQYF. As DNA, the CDR3 is TGTGCCAGCAGGAACAGGGGGTCGGAGACCCAGTACTTC.

The chain joins TRBV18 to TRBJ2-1; possibly TRBD1 or TRBD2 for D (5 bases each). Germline values: CDR1 KGHSH, CDR2 LQKENI. CDR3 length: 14 residues. The ends were cut back, 8 bases at V and 12 bases at J, with 23 bases in the middle. The chain's CDR3 is CASVGTDGLGWQFF. The CDR3 DNA reads TGTGCCAGCGTCGGGACGGACGGGTTAGGTTGGCAGTTCTTC.

This clone was recorded once. This sequence joins TRBV7-7 and TRBJ2-5; unclear D gene. Germline lookup yields CDR1 SSHAT and CDR2 FNYEAQ (reference sequence). The CDR3 sequence is 14 residues long. V lost 5 bases, J lost 1 base, and 11 bases lay in between. CDR3 protein: CASSPHPGQETQYF. The DNA of the CDR3 is TGTGCCAGCAGCCCCCATCCTGGCCAAGAGACCCAGTACTTC.

This chain connects TRBV9 to TRBJ1-2; no reliable D call. CDR1 and CDR2 from the germline V gene are SGDLS and YYNGEE. V lost 3 bases and J lost 3, with 12 bases in between. The CDR3 consists of 14 residues. CDR3 region: CASSAWSTDYGYTF. Written as DNA, the CDR3 is TGTGCCAGCAGCGCCTGGAGTACAGACTATGGCTACACCTTC.

This rearrangement joins TRBV6-1 to TRBJ2-7; tentative D call: TRBD2 (5 bases). The CDR3 length is 13 residues. With 8 bases removed from V and 0 bases from J, the gap between germline ends came to 11 bases. Looked up from germline, CDR1 is MNHNS and CDR2 is SASEGT. In DNA form, the CDR3 reads TGTGCCAGCGCCACTAGGAGCTCCTACGAGCAGTACTTC. This encodes CASATRSSYEQYF.

Only a few counts were recorded for this clone. The chain recombines TRBV9 with TRBJ2-7; TRBD2 matches 7 bases. The CDR3 has 16 residues. Germline CDR1 is SGDLS and CDR2 is YYNGEE. Unmatched junction bases numbered 10, after V lost 3 bases and J lost 1 base. CDR3 in amino acids: CASSASLAAYSYEQYF. Here the CDR3 DNA reads TGTGCCAGCAGCGCCAGCCTAGCGGCTTATTCCTACGAGCAGTACTTC.

Details on this clone: The same CDR3 also results from other DNA sequences found in this sample. The rearrangement links TRBV11-1 to TRBJ2-1; 9 bases are a match to TRBD2. J was trimmed by 6 bases and V by 0 bases; bases with no gene match: 6. Germline-derived CDR1 and CDR2 are SGHAT and FQDESV (reference sequence). This CDR3 spans 16 amino acids. DNA of the CDR3: TGTGCCAGCAGCTTAGCTACTGGCGGGAGGGTCAATGAGCAGTTCTTC. It is translated as CASSLATGGRVNEQFF.

By share, this clone counts as medium-sized. The sample holds other DNA sequences that translate to the same CDR3. The CDR3 DNA reads as TGTGCCATCAGTGAGTCGTCTAACACCGGGGAGCTGTTTTTT. Translation gives CAISESSNTGELFF. The chain recombines TRBV10-3 with TRBJ2-2; no reliable D call. This CDR3 has 14 residues. Germline lookup yields CDR1 ENHRY and CDR2 SYGVKD. V lost 0 bases and J 2 bases, leaving 4 bases between the germline ends.

The sample holds a few counts of this clone. V usage is TRBV7-2 and J usage is TRBJ1-2; a weak D match, TRBD1 (5 bases). This CDR3 region has 14 residues. Germline V gene sequence: CDR1 SGHTA, CDR2 FQGNSA. With 2 bases removed from V and 8 bases from J, the gap between germline ends came to 15 bases. DNA of the CDR3: TGTGCCAGCAGCTTAATGGGTGGGGCTGGCGGCTACACCTTC. It codes for CASSLMGGAGGYTF. The whole variable domain, remainder taken from reference TRBV7-2 and TRBJ1-2, is GAGVSQSPSNKVTEKGKDVELRCDPISGHTALYWYRQSLGQGLEFLIYFQGNSAPDKSGLPSDRFSAERTGGSVSTLTIQRTQQEDSAVYLCASSLMGGAGGYTFGSGTRLTVV.

This clone showed up just a few times. The chain employs TRBV6-5 and TRBJ1-1; D is undetermined. The CDR3 contains 14 residues. CDR1 MNHEY and CDR2 SVGAGI come from the germline V gene. The V gene lost 1 base and the J gene lost 6 bases, with 12 bases spanning the gap. CDR3 bases: TGTGCCAGCAGTTACTTGCGGGTCGGGGCTGAAGCTTTCTTT. Protein: CASSYLRVGAEAFF.